The rows below give T cell receptor beta chains drawn from one sample of a study of CXCR3-negative and CXCR3-positive naive CD8 T cells. Following a re-call of the 5' RACE reads, TCRdb has one entry per CDR3 protein and lacks DNA. The table for this sample gives some 100,000 distinct CDR3 sequences. What was sequenced was naive CXCR3+ CD8+ T cells from blood. The receptors come from a human donor in good health. Some clones in this sample may be carry-over from other donors' samples. Both conserved end residues are part of each CDR3.

cdr3_length j_call v_call cdr3_aa
15 TRBJ2-7 TRBV12-3/TRBV12-4 CASSGAGGPSYEQYF
15 TRBJ2-3 TRBV6-5 CASSHRNSGADTQYF
15 TRBJ2-3 TRBV28 CASSDPGLGWDTQYF
17 TRBJ2-1 TRBV29-1 CSVEVVLAGGRYNEQFF
15 TRBJ2-7 TRBV28 CASRLGLAGGLGQYF
15 TRBJ2-2 TRBV20-1 CSARVSGRGTGELFF
14 TRBJ2-5 TRBV12-3/TRBV12-4 CASRPGQGGETQYF
14 TRBJ2-6 TRBV6-2/TRBV6-3 CASSYNSGANVLTF
13 TRBJ2-1 TRBV10-3 CAINRQINNEQFF
15 TRBJ2-1 TRBV10-3 CAISEAGTPSNEQFF
18 TRBJ2-7 TRBV3-1 CASSQRTSGSRYPYEQYF
13 TRBJ2-7 TRBV28 CASRSGTTTEQYF
17 TRBJ1-3 TRBV2 CASLVRDRASSGNTIYF
16 TRBJ2-3 TRBV28 CASSPRLASEADTQYF
13 TRBJ2-1 TRBV23-1 CASSQRPRNEQFF
15 TRBJ2-7 TRBV28 CASRGTGTASYEQYF
14 TRBJ2-3 TRBV19 CASSILARTDTQYF
13 TRBJ1-3 TRBV5-8 CASSSVLINTIYF